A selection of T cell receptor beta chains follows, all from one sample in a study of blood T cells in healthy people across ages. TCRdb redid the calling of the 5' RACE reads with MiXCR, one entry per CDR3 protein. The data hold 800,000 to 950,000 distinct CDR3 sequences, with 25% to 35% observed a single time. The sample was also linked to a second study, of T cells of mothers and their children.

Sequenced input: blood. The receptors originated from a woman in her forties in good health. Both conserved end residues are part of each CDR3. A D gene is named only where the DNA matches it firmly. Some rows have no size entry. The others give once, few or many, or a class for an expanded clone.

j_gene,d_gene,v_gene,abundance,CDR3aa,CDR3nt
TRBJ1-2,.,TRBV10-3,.,CAISDLLGANYGYTF,TGTGCCATCAGTGATCTCTTAGGGGCTAACTATGGCTACACCTTC
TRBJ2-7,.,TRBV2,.,CASSPGNSCEQYF,TGTGCCAGCAGTCCAGGGAACTCCTGCGAGCAGTACTTC
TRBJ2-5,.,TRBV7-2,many,CASSFRIQETQYF,TGTGCCAGCAGCTTCCGAATTCAAGAGACCCAGTACTTC
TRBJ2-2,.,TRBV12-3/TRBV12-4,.,CASSKGPNTGELFF,TGTGCCAGCAGTAAAGGACCCAACACCGGGGAGCTGTTTTTT
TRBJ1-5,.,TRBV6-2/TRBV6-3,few,CASSSNIHNQPQHF,TGTGCCAGCAGTTCTAACATCCACAATCAGCCCCAGCATTTT
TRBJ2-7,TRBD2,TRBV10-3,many,CAISTGLAGNEQYF,TGTGCCATCTCGACCGGACTAGCGGGGAACGAGCAGTACTTC
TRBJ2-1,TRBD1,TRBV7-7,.,CASSLKTGGWDEQFF,TGTGCTAGCAGCTTAAAAACAGGGGGGTGGGATGAGCAGTTCTTC
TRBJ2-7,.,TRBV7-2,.,CASSLSPVSSYEQYF,TGTGCCAGCAGCTTATCCCCGGTCAGTTCCTACGAGCAGTACTTC
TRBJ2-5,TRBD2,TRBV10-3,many,CASGEAGLETQYF,TGTGCCTCGGGGGAAGCGGGATTGGAGACCCAGTACTTC
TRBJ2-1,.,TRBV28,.,CASSFLKPNEQFF,TGTGCCAGCAGTTTCTTAAAGCCCAATGAGCAGTTCTTC
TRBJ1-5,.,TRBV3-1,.,CASSQDWGNNQPQHF,TGTGCCAGCAGCCAAGATTGGGGGAACAATCAGCCCCAGCATTTT
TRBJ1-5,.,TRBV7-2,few,CASSPRPSTGSQPQHF,TGTGCCAGCAGCCCCAGACCCTCGACAGGTAGCCAGCCCCAGCATTTT
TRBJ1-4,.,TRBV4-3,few,CASSPIVANEKLFF,TGCGCCAGCAGCCCGATTGTAGCTAATGAAAAACTGTTTTTT
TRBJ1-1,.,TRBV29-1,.,CSAEQVRAEAFF,TGCAGCGCCGAGCAGGTCAGAGCTGAAGCTTTCTTT
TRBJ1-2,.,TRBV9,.,CASTAGGVLNYGYTF,TGTGCCAGCACCGCTGGGGGGGTTCTTAACTATGGCTACACCTTC
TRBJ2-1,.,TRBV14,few,CASSQDLGGNSYNEQFF,TGTGCCAGCAGCCAAGATCTGGGCGGAAACTCCTACAATGAGCAGTTCTTC
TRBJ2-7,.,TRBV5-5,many,CASGNRSSYEQYF,TGTGCCAGCGGAAATAGGAGCTCCTACGAGCAGTACTTC
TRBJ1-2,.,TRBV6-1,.,CASTRGTSDGYTF,TGTGCCAGCACCCGTGGGACGTCCGACGGCTACACCTTC
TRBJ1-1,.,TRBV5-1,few,CASSLAPGRMNTEAFF,TGCGCCAGCAGCTTGGCTCCGGGACGGATGAACACTGAAGCTTTCTTT
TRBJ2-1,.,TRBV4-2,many,CASSQVRGSVNEQFF,TGTGCCAGCAGCCAAGTTAGGGGTTCGGTCAATGAGCAGTTCTTC
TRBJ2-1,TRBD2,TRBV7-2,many,CASSLSSGLADSYNEQFF,TGTGCCAGCAGCTTATCTTCGGGACTAGCGGACTCCTACAATGAGCAGTTCTTC
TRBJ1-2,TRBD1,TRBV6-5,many,CASAMTGQSWGYTF,TGTGCCAGCGCGATGACAGGGCAATCGTGGGGCTACACCTTC
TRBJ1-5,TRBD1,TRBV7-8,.,CASSLALGRTGSRLNQPQHF,TGTGCCAGCAGCTTAGCTTTGGGCCGGACAGGGTCTCGCTTAAATCAGCCCCAGCATTTT
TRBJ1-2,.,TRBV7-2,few,CASSLGPPINYGYTF,TGTGCCAGCAGCCTAGGACCACCTATTAACTATGGCTACACCTTC
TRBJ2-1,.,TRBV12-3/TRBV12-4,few,CASNRGGDEQFF,TGTGCCAGCAATAGGGGGGGGGATGAGCAGTTCTTC
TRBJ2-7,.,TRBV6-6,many,CASSYSGGESYEQYF,TGTGCCAGCAGTTACTCTGGAGGGGAATCCTACGAGCAGTACTTC
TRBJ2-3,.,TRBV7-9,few,CASSKEWGYMGDPAWDTQYF,TGTGCCAGCAGCAAGGAATGGGGGTACATGGGGGACCCCGCCTGGGATACGCAGTATTTT
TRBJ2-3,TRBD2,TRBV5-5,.,CASSFLPAGEEDTQYF,TGTGCCAGCAGCTTTCTGCCAGCGGGAGAGGAAGATACGCAGTATTTT
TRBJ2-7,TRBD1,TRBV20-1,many,CSASDRGVYEQYF,TGCAGTGCTTCTGACAGGGGGGTCTACGAGCAGTACTTC
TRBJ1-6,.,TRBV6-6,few,CASSYSRRQKDSPLHF,TGTGCCAGCAGTTACTCGAGGAGACAGAAAGATTCACCCCTCCACTTT
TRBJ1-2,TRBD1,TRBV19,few,CASRTGQGAGRGYTF,TGTGCCAGCCGAACCGGACAGGGGGCAGGGAGAGGCTACACCTTC
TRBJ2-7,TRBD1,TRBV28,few,CASSPPDRGGEQYF,TGTGCCAGCAGTCCACCGGACAGGGGGGGCGAGCAGTACTTC
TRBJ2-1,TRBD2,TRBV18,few,CASSPPLAGVVEQFF,TGTGCCAGCTCACCACCGTTGGCGGGGGTGGTTGAGCAGTTCTTC
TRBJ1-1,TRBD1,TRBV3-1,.,CASSIQGAVEAFF,TGTGCCAGCAGCATTCAGGGGGCGGTTGAAGCTTTCTTT
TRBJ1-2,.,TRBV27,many,CASSLSVGYGYTF,TGTGCCAGCAGCCTGTCAGTAGGGTATGGCTACACCTTC
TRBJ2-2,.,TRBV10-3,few,CAISDSGRSTGELFF,TGTGCCATCAGTGATTCGGGGAGGTCCACCGGGGAGCTGTTTTTT
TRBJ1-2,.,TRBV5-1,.,CTSSLAGSSGGYTF,TGCACCAGCAGCTTGGCGGGGTCGTCAGGCGGCTACACCTTC
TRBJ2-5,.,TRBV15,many,CATREGETQYF,TGTGCCACCAGAGAGGGAGAGACCCAGTACTTC
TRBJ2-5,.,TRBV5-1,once,CVSSHNRAKETQYF,TGCGTCAGCAGCCACAACCGGGCAAAAGAGACCCAGTACTTC
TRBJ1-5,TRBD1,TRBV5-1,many,CASSPGTGGGQPQHF,TGCGCCAGCAGCCCTGGAACAGGGGGCGGACAGCCCCAGCATTTT
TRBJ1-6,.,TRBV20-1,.,CSARVARGNSPPHF,.
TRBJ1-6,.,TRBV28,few,CASSTDNNSPLHF,TGTGCCAGCAGTACAGATAATAATTCACCCCTCCACTTT
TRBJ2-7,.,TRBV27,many,CASSWEGANEQYF,TGTGCCAGCAGTTGGGAGGGGGCGAACGAGCAGTACTTC
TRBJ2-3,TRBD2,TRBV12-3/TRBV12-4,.,CASSLLAGRRLDTQYF,TGTGCCAGCAGTTTACTAGCGGGGCGGAGGTTGGATACGCAGTATTTT
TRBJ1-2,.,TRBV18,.,CASSGDGKDYGYTF,TGTGCCAGCTCGGGTGACGGGAAGGACTATGGCTACACCTTC
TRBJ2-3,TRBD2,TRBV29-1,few,CSVETGGGLDTQYF,TGCAGCGTTGAAACGGGGGGAGGGTTAGATACGCAGTATTTT
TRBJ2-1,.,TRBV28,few,CASNSPGGVINEQFF,TGTGCCTCAAACTCACCAGGGGGGGTTATAAATGAGCAGTTCTTC
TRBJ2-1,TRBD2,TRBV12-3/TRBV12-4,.,CASTTGLAGANEQFF,TGTGCCAGCACCACCGGACTAGCGGGGGCAAATGAGCAGTTCTTC
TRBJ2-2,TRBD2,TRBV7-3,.,CASSRQGLAEGTTNTGELFF,TGTGCCAGCAGCCGACAGGGACTAGCGGAGGGAACAACGAACACCGGGGAGCTGTTTTTT
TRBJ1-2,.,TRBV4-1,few,CASSLGGAGLGYTF,TGCGCCAGCAGCCTGGGTGGGGCGGGGCTTGGCTACACCTTC
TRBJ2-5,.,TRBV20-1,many,CSARNPRDPQETQYF,TGCAGTGCTAGAAATCCCAGGGACCCCCAAGAGACCCAGTACTTC
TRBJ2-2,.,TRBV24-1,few,CATSDPYQDQTSTRNTGELFF,TGTGCCACCAGTGATCCCTACCAGGACCAGACGTCCACGAGAAACACCGGGGAGCTGTTTTTT
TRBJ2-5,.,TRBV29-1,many,CSVEDHPSAPQYF,TGCAGCGTTGAAGATCATCCCTCGGCGCCCCAGTACTTC